These 15 T cell receptor beta chains share one sample of origin, sequenced in a study of shared clonotypes between healthy human individuals. The method was immunoSEQ multiplex PCR; TCRdb's version includes in-frame clones alone and lacks a portion of them. The sample lists 2 million to 2.5 million clones; approximately 96% were seen once. The sequenced sample was naive CD4+ T cells sorted from blood. The subset is: CD45RA+ positively selected. All receptors derive from a man younger than 35 in good health.

This chain joins TRBV28 and TRBJ2-1; 7 bases fit TRBD2. This CDR3 has 14 amino acids. V dropped 3 bases and J dropped 4; count of bases not matched to a gene: 3. Germline CDR1 is MDHEN and CDR2 is SYDVKM. The CDR3 region is CASSFLAVYNEQFF. The CDR3 coding sequence is TGTGCCAGCAGTTTCCTAGCGGTTTACAATGAGCAGTTCTTC.

V usage is TRBV29-1 and J usage is TRBJ2-2; no clear D gene. Germline CDR1 SQVTM, CDR2 ANQGSEA. This CDR3 has 13 residues. V lost 3 bases, J lost 4 bases, and 9 bases lay in between. The CDR3 is CSVDLESTGELFF. The CDR3 DNA follows: TGCAGCGTTGATCTGGAGAGCACCGGGGAGCTGTTTTTT.

This chain uses TRBV7-2 with TRBJ2-4; D unresolved. Germline values: CDR1 SGHTA, CDR2 FQGNSA. The CDR3 spans 16 residues. Trimming took off 1 base at V and 1 base at J, with 11 bases between the two ends. The CDR3 region has the DNA TGTGCCAGCAGCTTAGGGCCGCTAGGGGCCAAAAACATTCAGTACTTC. It yields the protein CASSLGPLGAKNIQYF.

V gene TRBV5-1 combines with J gene TRBJ2-7, with D tentatively TRBD1 (5 bases). V shed 0 bases and J shed 0 bases, with 13 bases lying between them. CDR3 length equals 16 residues. Germline V gene sequence: CDR1 SGHRS, CDR2 YFSETQ. This CDR3 is CASSLAVQASSYEQYF. In nucleotides, the CDR3 is TGCGCCAGCAGCTTGGCCGTACAGGCCTCCTCCTACGAGCAGTACTTC. The full variable domain, completed using reference TRBV5-1 and TRBJ2-7, is KAGVTQTPRYLIKTRGQQVTLSCSPISGHRSVSWYQQTPGQGLQFLFEYFSETQRNKGNFPGRFSGRQFSNSRSEMNVSTLELGDSALYLCASSLAVQASSYEQYFGPGTRLTVT.

J is TRBJ2-3 and V is TRBV14, with no clear D. V was pared by 3 bases and J by 3 bases, with 10 bases between. CDR1 is SGHDN and CDR2 is FVKESK in the germline V gene. The CDR3 covers 14 residues. The CDR3 DNA follows: TGTGCCAGCAGCCAGGGTTTGATGACAGATACGCAGTATTTT. Protein product: CASSQGLMTDTQYF.

The gene calls are TRBV4-2 and TRBJ2-3; possible D gene TRBD2, 6 bases. The CDR3 has 16 residues. Germline CDR1 is LGHNA and CDR2 is YNFKEQ. The V and J ends lost 0 bases and 0 bases respectively, with 10 bases between them. The CDR3 is CASSQEYGGSTDTQYF. The CDR3 DNA sequence: TGTGCCAGCAGCCAAGAGTATGGGGGGAGCACAGATACGCAGTATTTT.

V is TRBV18 and J is TRBJ2-7; the D is unclear. V lost 1 base to trimming and J lost 4 bases, with 14 bases between them. Germline CDR1 is KGHSH and CDR2 is LQKENI. The CDR3 length is 15 residues. CDR3 protein: CASSPRQAERYEQYF. The CDR3 region has the DNA TGTGCCAGCTCACCACGGCAGGCCGAGAGGTACGAGCAGTACTTC.

This rearrangement joins TRBV6-5 to TRBJ2-3, with 7 positions matching TRBD2. The V and J ends lost 4 bases and 1 base, in that order; junction bases with no gene match: 5. Germline V lookup: CDR1 MNHEY, CDR2 SVGAGI. This CDR3 region has 15 residues. The CDR3 nucleotides are TGTGCCAGCAGTTCGGGGGGAGGGCGCACAGATACGCAGTATTTT. Translated: CASSSGGGRTDTQYF.

The chain carries TRBV7-8 and TRBJ2-7; D remains unclear. Trimming cost V 1 base and J 5 bases, with 12 bases left between them. Germline lookup yields CDR1 SGHVS and CDR2 FQNEAQ. This CDR3 has 14 residues. The CDR3 spells CASSLGSPSNEQYF. The DNA for the CDR3 is TGTGCCAGCAGCTTAGGATCCCCTAGTAACGAGCAGTACTTC.

The chain couples TRBV9 to TRBJ1-2; D uncertain. The V end was cut by 4 bases, the J end by 5 bases, with 18 bases between. This CDR3 region has 15 residues. Germline-derived CDR1 and CDR2 are SGDLS and YYNGEE. The CDR3 DNA is TGTGCCAGCAGCCTAGGGCCTGGGAGCATTTATGGCTACACCTTC. Protein sequence: CASSLGPGSIYGYTF.

This clone has just one count. The same CDR3 can be traced to other DNA sequences in this sample. The CDR3 sequence is CASSLGLGQETQYF. The CDR3, as DNA: TGCGCCAGCAGCTTGGGGCTGGGTCAAGAGACCCAGTACTTC. The rearrangement joins TRBV5-1 to TRBJ2-5; D unclear. The V end lost 0 bases, the J end lost 2 bases, and 8 bases lay between the germline ends. This CDR3 contains 14 residues. The germline CDR1 and CDR2 sequences are SGHRS and YFSETQ. Supplemented by reference TRBV5-1 and TRBJ2-5, the full variable domain reads KAGVTQTPRYLIKTRGQQVTLSCSPISGHRSVSWYQQTPGQGLQFLFEYFSETQRNKGNFPGRFSGRQFSNSRSEMNVSTLELGDSALYLCASSLGLGQETQYFGPGTRLLVL.

This sequence joins TRBV6-6 and TRBJ2-1; 11 bases align to TRBD1. CDR3 length: 16 residues. Germline V CDR1 and CDR2: MNHNY, SVGAGI (reference sequence). The V and J ends lost 0 bases and 7 bases, in that order; junction bases with no gene match: 5. The CDR3 protein is CASSYSPGQGANEQFF. The CDR3 bases are TGTGCCAGCAGTTACTCGCCTGGACAGGGGGCAAATGAGCAGTTCTTC.

This clone was observed a few times. The chain recombines TRBV30 with TRBJ2-7; D call uncertain. V was clipped by 3 bases and J by 7 bases, with 13 bases between them. Germline-derived CDR1 and CDR2 are GTSNPN and SVGIG (reference sequence). This CDR3 is 12 amino acids long. The CDR3 protein is CAWSRPGGEQYF. CDR3 nucleotides: TGTGCCTGGAGCCGACCAGGTGGGGAGCAGTACTTC.

The chain links TRBV7-2 to TRBJ2-1; 10 bases agree with TRBD2. With 7 bases clipped from V and 4 bases from J, the junction kept 13 bases outside the gene matches. In germline, CDR1 is SGHTA, CDR2 FQGNSA. The CDR3 totals 17 residues. The CDR3 DNA is TGTGCCAGCAATCAGGGGGCTAGCGGGAGACCTTACAATGAGCAGTTCTTC. It encodes CASNQGASGRPYNEQFF.

V is TRBV20-1 and J is TRBJ2-4; D gene uncertain. Germline CDR1 is DFQATT and CDR2 is SNEGSKA (reference sequence). The CDR3 totals 11 residues. Trimming shortened V by 5 bases and J by 4 bases, and 6 bases separated the two germline ends. CDR3 protein: CSAPTKNIQYF. In DNA form, the CDR3 reads TGCAGTGCTCCTACAAAAAACATTCAGTACTTC.